Following are 20 T cell receptor beta chains from one sample sequenced in a study of blood T cells in healthy people across ages. Using a J-beta primer mix together with a sample-barcoded 5' primer, a second PCR was run for roughly 6 to 11 cycles. A single record per CDR3 protein comes from TCRdb applying MiXCR to the 5' RACE reads. The top ten clones hold roughly 13% of a sample with approximately 940,000 distinct CDR3 sequences, around 48% of them seen once. The sequencing input was blood. These receptors came from a man younger than 40 in good health.

V gene TRBV3-1 combines with J gene TRBJ2-4, with D perhaps given as TRBD1 or TRBD2 (5 bases each). The germline CDR1 and CDR2 sequences are LGHDT and YNNKEL (reference sequence). V shed 1 base and J shed 8 bases, with 6 bases lying between them. The CDR3 sequence is 12 residues long. The CDR3 DNA sequence: TGTGCCAGCAGCCAAGTGGGGGACATTCAGTACTTC. It codes for CASSQVGDIQYF.

The chain couples TRBV10-3 to TRBJ1-1; D is possibly TRBD1 (6 bases). From germline, CDR1 is ENHRY and CDR2 SYGVKD. Trimming shortened V by 0 bases and J by 4 bases, and 12 bases separated the two germline ends. The CDR3 sequence is 15 residues long. The CDR3 sequence is CAISESWGGGTEAFF. CDR3 in DNA: TGTGCCATCAGTGAGTCGTGGGGAGGGGGCACTGAAGCTTTCTTT.

The chain employs TRBV10-3 and TRBJ2-7; D not resolved. Trimming cost V 0 bases and J 0 bases, with 15 bases left between them. CDR3 length equals 17 residues. Germline CDR1 is ENHRY and CDR2 is SYGVKD. Written as DNA, the CDR3 is TGTGCCATCAGTGAGTCAAATAGGAGTCCCCGCTCCTACGAGCAGTACTTC. Translation gives CAISESNRSPRSYEQYF.

This chain joins TRBV5-1 and TRBJ1-2; 8 bases are shared with TRBD1. The V segment lost 4 bases and the J segment 7 bases; nucleotides outside the gene matches: 15. The CDR3 length is 16 residues. CDR1 and CDR2 from the germline V gene are SGHRS and YFSETQ. The CDR3 DNA follows: TGCGCCAGCAGCCTGACAGGGGCCATTGACCGGAGTGGCTACACCTTC. Its translation: CASSLTGAIDRSGYTF.

The chain employs TRBV24-1 and TRBJ2-3, with 10 bases lining up with TRBD1. CDR1 is KGHDR, CDR2 SFDVKD, per germline. The J segment lost 5 bases and the V segment lost 4 bases, leaving 8 bases of the junction unmatched. CDR3 size: 16 residues. The CDR3: CATSDLTGGRVDTQYF. The CDR3 bases are TGTGCCACCAGTGACCTGACAGGGGGCAGAGTAGATACGCAGTATTTT.

The chain couples TRBV28 to TRBJ2-7, with D possibly being TRBD1 or TRBD2 (5 bases each). Trimming removed 2 bases at V and 10 bases at J, with 18 bases between. The CDR3 covers 14 residues. The V gene's germline CDR1 is MDHEN and CDR2 SYDVKM. CDR3 nucleotides: TGTGCCAGCAGTTTACCAGGGACCAAAAACGTTCAGTACTTC. This codes for CASSLPGTKNVQYF.

As to this clonotype: The CDR3 end shows no conserved phenylalanine or tryptophan, and so a read error is likely. The V gene is TRBV20-1, the J gene TRBJ2-7; D is possibly TRBD1 (5 bases). Germline V gene data show CDR1 as DFQATT and CDR2 as SNEGSKA (reference sequence). The CDR3 sequence is 15 residues long. V dropped 6 bases and J dropped 0 bases, with 18 bases sitting between them. CDR3 coding DNA: TGCAGTGCCCCTCGCCCCGGACACAACTCCTACGAGCAGTACCTC. Translating gives CSAPRPGHNSYEQYL.

A note on this clonotype: At one of its ends the junction is not consistent with the germline gene, which may arise from a read error. This chain uses TRBV20-1 with TRBJ2-7; TRBD2 matches at 8 bases. CDR3 length: 14 amino acids. Germline assignment: CDR1 DFQATT and CDR2 SNEGSKA (reference sequence). CDR3 in amino acids: CSAMGRGVAYEQYF. CDR3 DNA sequence: TGCAGCGCTATGGGGCGGGGGGTAGCCTACGAGCAGTACTTC.

The chain links TRBV27 to TRBJ2-7; D possibly uses TRBD1 or TRBD2 (5 bases each). Trimming removed 2 bases at V and 2 bases at J, with 13 bases between. CDR3 length: 15 residues. The germline V gene encodes CDR1 MNHEY and CDR2 SMNVEV (reference sequence). The CDR3 nucleotides read TGTGCCAGCAGTTTAAGTTACACGGGGCCCTACGAGCAGTACTTC. This gives the protein CASSLSYTGPYEQYF.

The J gene is TRBJ2-1, the V gene TRBV6-6; 16 bases are a match to TRBD2. The CDR3 runs to 16 residues. Per the germline V gene, CDR1 is MNHNY and CDR2 is SVGAGI (reference sequence). Unmatched junction bases numbered 6, after V lost 8 bases and J lost 5 bases. CDR3 protein: CASSAGTSGGDNEQFF. DNA for the CDR3: TGTGCCAGCTCCGCCGGGACTAGCGGGGGGGACAATGAGCAGTTCTTC.

The chain uses TRBV5-6 and TRBJ2-3, with TRBD2 matching over 10 bases. The length of the CDR3 is 16 residues. CDR1 is SGHDT and CDR2 is YYEEEE in the germline V gene. The V and J ends lost 0 bases and 6 bases, in that order; junction bases with no gene match: 7. In nucleotides, the CDR3 is TGTGCCAGCAGCTTGGGAGGACTAGCGGTAGTCGATACGCAGTATTTT. Translated: CASSLGGLAVVDTQYF.

V usage is TRBV7-9 and J usage is TRBJ2-5; tentative D call: TRBD1 (6 bases). The J call may be faulty, since TRBJ2-7 better matches the DNA end. Germline loops: CDR1 SEHNR, CDR2 FQNEAQ (reference sequence). The CDR3 runs 16 residues. CDR3 residues: CASRSSQGGSIYEQYF. Written as DNA, the CDR3 is TGTGCCAGCAGATCCTCACAGGGCGGCTCCATCTACGAGCAGTACTTC.

The V call is TRBV7-9, the J call TRBJ2-7; D gene unclear. Germline CDR1 is SEHNR and CDR2 is FQNEAQ (reference sequence). This CDR3 is 11 amino acids long. The V gene lost 5 bases and the J gene lost 6 bases, with 8 bases spanning the gap. DNA of the CDR3: TGTGCCAGCAGCCGCAGGTCCGAGCAGTACTTC. The encoded protein is CASSRRSEQYF. The whole variable domain, remainder taken from reference TRBV7-9 and TRBJ2-7, is DTGVSQNPRHKITKRGQNVTFRCDPISEHNRLYWYRQTLGQGPEFLTYFQNEAQLEKSRLLSDRFSAERPKGSFSTLEIQRTEQGDSAMYLCASSRRSEQYFGPGTRLTVT.

This rearrangement joins TRBV6-5 to TRBJ2-3; TRBD2 matches 13 bases. This CDR3 comprises 16 residues. Germline trimming cut 0 bases from V and 7 bases from J; bases unmatched to any gene: 4. CDR1 MNHEY and CDR2 SVGAGI come from the germline V gene. The CDR3 DNA reads TGTGCCAGCAGTTACTCGGGACTAGCGGGGACAAATACGCAGTATTTT. Translated, it gives CASSYSGLAGTNTQYF.

This chain joins TRBV10-3 and TRBJ2-5, with a weak D call TRBD1 (6 bases). V lost 4 bases to trimming and J lost 11 bases, with 14 bases between them. Germline CDR1 and CDR2: ENHRY and SYGVKD. There are 12 residues in the CDR3. CDR3 nucleotides: TGTGCCATCAGTGCAGGGGAATACGGGCAGTACTTC. It encodes CAISAGEYGQYF.

Ten or more counts support this clonotype. This chain uses TRBV15 with TRBJ1-2; D is unresolved. The V gene's germline CDR1 is LNHNV and CDR2 YYDKDF (reference sequence). With 0 bases removed from V and 7 bases from J, the gap between germline ends came to 9 bases. The CDR3 sequence is 13 residues long. The CDR3 DNA reads as TGTGCCACCAGCAGAGACCACAGAGGTGGCTACACCTTC. It codes for CATSRDHRGGYTF.

The V and J genes are TRBV20-1 and TRBJ2-4; a weak D match, TRBD1 (7 bases). The CDR3 is 14 residues long. V shed 2 bases and J shed 3 bases, with 11 bases lying between them. The V gene's germline CDR1 is DFQATT and CDR2 SNEGSKA (reference sequence). CDR3 amino acids: CSARQGGDKNIQYF. The CDR3 DNA is TGCAGTGCTAGACAGGGGGGTGACAAAAACATTCAGTACTTC.

The chain is built from TRBV5-1 and TRBJ2-1, with D possibly matching TRBD1 (6 bases). CDR3 length: 16 residues. Germline CDR1 SGHRS, CDR2 YFSETQ. Trimming removed 4 bases at V and 0 bases at J, with 14 bases between. The CDR3 DNA reads TGCGCCAGCAGCGCGGGCACAGGGTACTCCTACAATGAGCAGTTCTTC. It codes for CASSAGTGYSYNEQFF.

As to this clonotype: A clone one base away is much larger, so this may be a read error. This sequence joins TRBV4-3 and TRBJ2-3; D possibly corresponds to TRBD2 (5 bases). The CDR3 contains 15 residues. V lost 8 bases and J lost 2, with 17 bases in between. The V gene's germline CDR1 is LGHNA and CDR2 YSLEER. The CDR3, as DNA: TGCGCCAGCGGTACTACGGGGTTAGACACAGATACGCAGTATTTT. It specifies CASGTTGLDTDTQYF.

This rearrangement joins TRBV2 to TRBJ2-1; 7 bases map to TRBD1. Germline V gene sequence: CDR1 SNHLY, CDR2 FYNNEI. V trimming: 5 bases; J trimming: 8 bases; junction bases outside the gene matches: 15. This CDR3 contains 16 residues. The CDR3: CASSPRTGWVTDEQFF. The CDR3 coding sequence is TGTGCCAGCAGTCCGCGGACAGGTTGGGTGACCGATGAGCAGTTCTTC.